One and the same sample provided the 28 T cell receptor beta chains below, sequenced in a study of T cell changes during pregnancy in multiple sclerosis. Generated by immunoSEQ multiplex PCR, the TCRdb table keeps only in-frame clones and is missing some. The table has more than 45,000 clones, just over 90% seen once. Sequences were derived from CD8+ T cells from peripheral blood mononuclear cells, sampled in the second trimester of pregnancy. The source of these receptors is a female donor with multiple sclerosis, enrolled in a pregnancy study.

This chain links TRBV6-1 with TRBJ1-1; D possibly corresponds to TRBD1 (5 bases). Deletions cut 0 bases from V and 7 bases from J, with 15 bases between. Per the germline V gene, CDR1 is MNHNS and CDR2 is SASEGT. The CDR3 totals 15 residues. CDR3 amino acids: CASSEAQGAPNEAFF. The CDR3 nucleotides read TGTGCCAGCAGTGAAGCTCAAGGGGCGCCGAATGAAGCTTTCTTT.

The sample holds one count of this clone. CDR3 bases: TGTGCCAGCAGTTTTCCCACGATCACTCGGACAACGAGGAACTATGGCTACACCTTC. It encodes CASSFPTITRTTRNYGYTF. The chain joins TRBV28 to TRBJ1-2; D is perhaps TRBD1 (5 bases). V gave up 3 bases and J gave up 2 bases, with 25 bases separating them. The CDR3 runs to 19 residues. Germline V CDR1 and CDR2: MDHEN, SYDVKM.

The J gene is TRBJ2-1, the V gene TRBV27, with D perhaps matching TRBD1 (5 bases). Trimming took 2 bases from V and 4 from J, leaving 9 bases between them. Per the germline V gene, CDR1 is MNHEY and CDR2 is SMNVEV (reference sequence). The CDR3 is made up of 14 amino acids. CDR3: CASSLGALYNEQFF. The CDR3 nucleotides read TGTGCCAGCAGTTTAGGGGCGTTATACAATGAGCAGTTCTTC.

The V gene is TRBV2, the J gene TRBJ2-3; 11 nucleotides agree with TRBD2. Germline CDR1 SNHLY, CDR2 FYNNEI. Losses at the gene ends were 3 bases for V and 5 bases for J; bases not matched to a gene: 7. The CDR3 covers 16 residues. For the CDR3, the DNA is TGTGCCAGCAGTGAGAACTTAGCGGGGGGGGAAGATACGCAGTATTTT. This codes for CASSENLAGGEDTQYF. Filled out from reference TRBV2 and TRBJ2-3, the complete variable domain reads EPEVTQTPSHQVTQMGQEVILRCVPISNHLYFYWYRQILGQKVEFLVSFYNNEISEKSEIFDDQFSVERPDGSNFTLKIRSTKLEDSAMYFCASSENLAGGEDTQYFGPGTRLTVL.

The V call is TRBV2, the J call TRBJ2-7; D perhaps matches TRBD1 (5 bases). CDR1 is SNHLY, CDR2 FYNNEI, per germline. The CDR3 sequence is 12 residues long. V shed 7 bases and J shed 2 bases, with 9 bases lying between them. The CDR3 nucleotides read TGTGCCAGCAAAGACAGTCCCTACGAGCAGTACTTC. Its protein product is CASKDSPYEQYF.

The chain has TRBV19 and TRBJ1-1, with no clear D. Between the trimmed V and J ends, which lost 3 bases and 4 bases, there was a span of 9 bases. The CDR3 runs 13 residues. Germline CDR1 reads LNHDA; CDR2 reads SQIVND (reference sequence). The DNA for the CDR3 is TGTGCCAGTAGTATTGGCCTTTCCACTGAAGCTTTCTTT. Encoded protein: CASSIGLSTEAFF.

The chain combines TRBV7-2 with TRBJ1-6; 7 bases match TRBD1. The CDR3 length is 14 residues. CDR1 and CDR2 (germline): SGHTA, FQGNSA. The V gene end was trimmed by 4 bases and the J gene end by 10 bases; junction bases not matched to a gene: 7. DNA of the CDR3: TGTGCCAGCAGCTCGACAGGGTATAGCTCACCCCTCCACTTT. Protein product: CASSSTGYSSPLHF.

This clone occurred once. The V call is TRBV25-1, the J call TRBJ2-7; 8 bases line up with TRBD1. This CDR3 is 14 amino acids long. Germline CDR1 is MGHDK and CDR2 is SYGVNS. J lost 2 bases, V lost 6 bases, and 6 bases had no gene match. The CDR3: CASSTGTGPYEQYF. In DNA, the CDR3 is TGTGCCAGCAGCACCGGGACAGGACCCTACGAGCAGTACTTC.

The genes are TRBV2 and TRBJ1-4, with TRBD1 identical over 8 bases. The trim removed 4 bases at V and 7 bases at J, leaving 5 bases unmatched. Germline assignment: CDR1 SNHLY and CDR2 FYNNEI. The length of the CDR3 is 14 residues. The CDR3 protein is CASSGGQGIEKLFF. The CDR3 region has the DNA TGTGCCAGCAGTGGCGGACAGGGAATTGAAAAACTGTTTTTT.

The rearrangement links TRBV27 to TRBJ2-1; maybe TRBD1 (5 bases). The CDR3 is 16 amino acids. The V gene lost 4 bases and the J gene lost 0 bases, with 13 bases spanning the gap. The germline CDR1 and CDR2 sequences are MNHEY and SMNVEV (reference sequence). CDR3 loop: CASSSDRESSYNEQFF. The CDR3 coding sequence is TGTGCCAGCAGTTCCGACAGAGAGAGCTCCTACAATGAGCAGTTCTTC.

The chain combines TRBV15 with TRBJ2-2, with 9 bases that match TRBD1. Trimming removed 1 base from V and 6 bases from J; junction bases left unmatched: 15. The CDR3 is 19 amino acids. Germline values: CDR1 LNHNV, CDR2 YYDKDF (reference sequence). DNA of the CDR3: TGTGCCACCAGCAGAGGGGTGTTTTTAGGGACAGGGATCTCCGGGGAGCTGTTTTTT. Translated: CATSRGVFLGTGISGELFF.

The CDR3 nucleotides are TGTGCCAGCAGTGGATTCGGGAGCACAGATACGCAGTATTTT. Encoded protein: CASSGFGSTDTQYF. The chain joins TRBV25-1 to TRBJ2-3, with D hard to call. Trimming cost V 4 bases and J 0 bases, with 8 bases left between them. Germline CDR1 and CDR2: MGHDK and SYGVNS. The CDR3 is 14 residues long. The full variable domain, its missing parts supplied by reference TRBV25-1 and TRBJ2-3, is EADIYQTPRYLVIGTGKKITLECSQTMGHDKMYWYQQDPGMELHLIHYSYGVNSTEKGDLSSESTVSRIRTEHFPLTLESARPSHTSQYLCASSGFGSTDTQYFGPGTRLTVL.

This clone appeared a single time. This chain joins TRBV4-3 and TRBJ2-2, with D possibly TRBD2 on 7 matching bases. With 0 bases removed from V and 2 bases from J, the gap between germline ends came to 16 bases. CDR1 LGHNA and CDR2 YSLEER come from the germline V gene. The CDR3 runs to 18 residues. Written as DNA, the CDR3 is TGCGCCAGCAGCCAAGATTTGTCGGGGGGCCCAAACACCGGGGAGCTGTTTTTT. Its translation is CASSQDLSGGPNTGELFF.

This sequence joins TRBV4-2 and TRBJ2-7; TRBD2 matches 11 bases. In germline, CDR1 is LGHNA, CDR2 YNFKEQ. V lost 0 bases to trimming and J lost 2 bases; unmatched junction nucleotides: 3. CDR3 length: 16 residues. The DNA of the CDR3 is TGTGCCAGCAGCCAAGATGCACTAGCGGGAGCCTACGAGCAGTACTTC. This encodes CASSQDALAGAYEQYF.

This chain links TRBV10-3 with TRBJ1-2; D is unresolved. The germline V gene encodes CDR1 ENHRY and CDR2 SYGVKD. This CDR3 is 15 amino acids long. Between the trimmed V and J ends, which lost 3 bases and 5 bases, there was a span of 16 bases. CDR3 sequence reads: CAISDADIHLYGYTF. CDR3 nucleotides: TGTGCCATCAGTGACGCCGACATACACCTTTATGGCTACACCTTC.

The CDR3 loop reads CASNLGGEGEQFF. The DNA of the CDR3 is TGTGCCAGCAACCTAGGAGGGGAGGGTGAGCAGTTCTTC. The V call is TRBV6-1, the J call TRBJ2-1, with 7 bases identical to TRBD2. Per the germline V gene, CDR1 is MNHNS and CDR2 is SASEGT. The CDR3 extends over 13 amino acids. After removal of 7 bases from V and 9 bases from J, the junction contained 9 bases not matched to a gene.

The count of this clone is one. The chain has TRBV4-1 and TRBJ1-1; D is undetermined. Germline V lookup: CDR1 MGHRA, CDR2 YSYEKL. V dropped 1 base and J dropped 10 bases, with 16 bases sitting between them. CDR3 length: 14 amino acids. CDR3 protein: CASSQGGLPPSAFF. In nucleotides, the CDR3 is TGCGCCAGCAGCCAAGGAGGACTCCCGCCTTCAGCTTTCTTT.

This chain joins TRBV29-1 and TRBJ2-7; 11 nucleotides agree with TRBD2. The V and J ends lost 6 bases and 2 bases, in that order; junction bases with no gene match: 3. The CDR3 loop spans 13 amino acids. Germline CDR1 and CDR2: SQVTM and ANQGSEA. CDR3 sequence: CSVGLAETYEQYF. The CDR3 DNA follows: TGCAGCGTGGGACTAGCGGAAACCTACGAGCAGTACTTC.

The rearrangement uses TRBV27 and TRBJ2-7; D possibly corresponds to TRBD2 (6 bases). The CDR3 covers 11 residues. The germline V gene has CDR1 MNHEY and CDR2 SMNVEV (reference sequence). V was clipped by 7 bases and J by 6 bases, with 10 bases between them. CDR3 nucleotide sequence: TGTGCCAGCACCCTGGGGGGCGAGCAGTACTTC. It specifies CASTLGGEQYF.

V usage is TRBV5-1 and J usage is TRBJ2-2; 7 nucleotides match TRBD1. The V gene's germline CDR1 is SGHRS and CDR2 YFSETQ. Trimming cost V 3 bases and J 4 bases; bases outside gene matches: 6. The CDR3 loop spans 15 amino acids. CDR3 residues: CASSSTGAGTGELFF. The DNA of the CDR3 is TGCGCCAGCAGCTCTACAGGGGCGGGCACCGGGGAGCTGTTTTTT.

V usage is TRBV16 and J usage is TRBJ2-1; tentative D call: TRBD2 (5 bases). This CDR3 is built from 16 residues. V lost 4 bases, J lost 3 bases, and 16 bases lay in between. The germline gives CDR1 KGHSY, CDR2 FQNENV. The CDR3, as DNA: TGTGCCAGCAGCCGGGGATCCACCCGGGACTACAATGAGCAGTTCTTC. This encodes CASSRGSTRDYNEQFF.

V and J are TRBV9 and TRBJ1-1, with D possibly being TRBD1 (6 bases). V shed 0 bases and J shed 4 bases, with 10 bases lying between them. There are 14 residues in the CDR3. Germline assignment: CDR1 SGDLS and CDR2 YYNGEE. The CDR3: CASSVEGQITEAFF. The CDR3 DNA sequence: TGTGCCAGCAGCGTAGAAGGACAGATCACTGAAGCTTTCTTT.

The genes are TRBV18 and TRBJ2-3, with D possibly matching TRBD1 (6 bases). The CDR3 covers 15 residues. Germline V lookup: CDR1 KGHSH, CDR2 LQKENI. Trimming pared 6 bases from V and 2 bases from J, leaving 15 bases between. The CDR3 DNA follows: TGTGCCAGCTCCCGGCAGGGGATCAACACAGATACGCAGTATTTT. Its translation is CASSRQGINTDTQYF.

The J gene is TRBJ2-5, the V gene TRBV6-5, with TRBD2 identical over 9 bases. Per the germline V gene, CDR1 is MNHEY and CDR2 is SVGAGI. The junction had 8 bases not matched to a gene; V was cut back by 7 bases and J by 2 bases. This CDR3 contains 15 residues. The CDR3, as DNA: TGTGCCAGCACCCCGATAGCGGGAGAGCAAGAGACCCAGTACTTC. It translates to CASTPIAGEQETQYF.

The chain's CDR3 is CASIPVSYNEQFF. CDR3 DNA sequence: TGTGCCAGCATCCCGGTATCCTACAATGAGCAGTTCTTC. The gene calls are TRBV27 and TRBJ2-1; D is unclear. This CDR3 region has 13 residues. Per germline, CDR1 MNHEY and CDR2 SMNVEV (reference sequence). V was pared by 7 bases and J by 1 base, with 8 bases between.

This sequence joins TRBV7-3 and TRBJ2-1; D may be TRBD2 (5 bases). The germline CDR1 and CDR2 sequences are SGHTA and FQGTGA. The CDR3 sequence is 15 residues long. V lost 5 bases and J 2 bases, leaving 13 bases between the germline ends. This chain's CDR3 is CASSTLAAPYNEQFF. As DNA, the CDR3 is TGTGCCAGCAGCACCCTAGCAGCGCCCTACAATGAGCAGTTCTTC.

The rearrangement links TRBV30 to TRBJ2-2; D gene uncertain. Trimming removed 2 bases from V and 2 bases from J, with 9 bases in between. The CDR3 contains 14 residues. Per the germline V gene, CDR1 is GTSNPN and CDR2 is SVGIG (reference sequence). CDR3 loop: CAWSTLTNTGELFF. CDR3 bases: TGTGCCTGGAGTACCCTGACAAACACCGGGGAGCTGTTTTTT. Together with reference TRBV30 and TRBJ2-2, the CDR3 gives the full variable domain: SQTIHQWPATLVQPVGSPLSLECTVEGTSNPNLYWYRQAAGRGLQLLFYSVGIGQISSEVPQNLSASRPQDRQFILSSKKLLLSDSGFYLCAWSTLTNTGELFFGEGSRLTVL.

The CDR3 loop is CSVWTGRETQYF. DNA for the CDR3: TGCAGCGTCTGGACAGGGAGGGAGACCCAGTACTTC. V gene TRBV29-1 combines with J gene TRBJ2-5; 8 nucleotides agree with TRBD1. The V segment lost 6 bases and the J segment 5 bases; nucleotides outside the gene matches: 5. The CDR3 covers 12 residues. Germline lookup yields CDR1 SQVTM and CDR2 ANQGSEA.